The 28 T cell receptor beta chains listed next were all sequenced from one sample in a study of vaccination and CD4 T cells after COVID-19. Specified treatment: roughly 10-day PBMC culture with coronavirus spike peptide pools or control peptides (ViraFEST assay). The Oncomine TCR Beta short-read assay was applied to DNA of cultured CD4+ T cells. TCRdb fed the PCR reads into MiXCR, producing one record per CDR3 protein. The table has fewer than 5,000 distinct CDR3 sequences, around two fifths seen once. For these receptors, no antigen is known. Source material: CD4+ T cells from blood, cultured in vitro. Receptor source: a human donor who had recovered from COVID-19.

This clonotype has only a few counts. This chain connects TRBV7-9 to TRBJ2-2; 9 bases align to TRBD1. There are 16 residues in the CDR3. After removal of 5 bases from V and 4 bases from J, the junction contained 8 bases not matched to a gene. Germline CDR1 reads SEHNR; CDR2 reads FQNEAQ (reference sequence). As DNA, the CDR3 is TGTGCCAGCAGCCCCCCGGGACAGGGAAGCACCGGGGAGCTGTTTTTT. This gives the protein CASSPPGQGSTGELFF. Looking up the rest from reference TRBV7-9 and TRBJ2-2 gives the full variable domain: DTGVSQNPRHKITKRGQNVTFRCDPISEHNRLYWYRQTLGQGPEFLTYFQNEAQLEKSRLLSDRFSAERPKGSFSTLEIQRTEQGDSAMYLCASSPPGQGSTGELFFGEGSRLTVL.

The chain couples TRBV6-5 to TRBJ2-5; D is perhaps TRBD2 (6 bases). The CDR3 has 15 amino acids. Per germline, CDR1 MNHEY and CDR2 SVGAGI. V was clipped by 3 bases and J by 1 base, with 12 bases between them. In nucleotides, the CDR3 is TGTGCCAGCAGTTATACGGGGGTGATCCAAGAGACCCAGTACTTC. Residues: CASSYTGVIQETQYF.

The chain uses TRBV5-6 and TRBJ2-2, with D perhaps matching TRBD2 (5 bases). Trimming cost V 0 bases and J 4 bases, with 7 bases left between them. The CDR3 runs 14 residues. Germline-derived CDR1 and CDR2 are SGHDT and YYEEEE. The CDR3 protein is CASSLGLLTGELFF. The CDR3 DNA follows: TGTGCCAGCAGCTTGGGACTACTCACCGGGGAGCTGTTTTTT.

The chain is built from TRBV15 and TRBJ2-5; D gene unclear. The V gene's germline CDR1 is LNHNV and CDR2 YYDKDF (reference sequence). V was clipped by 3 bases and J by 5 bases, with 7 bases between them. This CDR3 has 12 residues. The CDR3: CATSRGWETQYF. The CDR3 DNA reads TGTGCCACCAGCAGGGGGTGGGAGACCCAGTACTTC.

This clonotype was counted a few times. The V call is TRBV20-1, the J call TRBJ2-3; 7 bases match TRBD2. CDR1 DFQATT and CDR2 SNEGSKA come from the germline V gene (reference sequence). CDR3 length: 16 amino acids. DNA for the CDR3: TGCAGCAAAACCACCGGGGGGATGGGAGGCACAGATACGCAGTATTTT. This gives the protein CSKTTGGMGGTDTQYF.

The chain's CDR3 is CSAPIAATGELFF. The DNA for the CDR3 is TGCAGTGCACCTATTGCGGCCACCGGGGAGCTGTTTTTT. The chain is built from TRBV20-1 and TRBJ2-2; D remains unclear. Trimming pared 6 bases from V and 4 bases from J, leaving 12 bases between. CDR1 is DFQATT and CDR2 is SNEGSKA in the germline V gene (reference sequence). The CDR3 sequence is 13 residues long.

The chain employs TRBV10-3 and TRBJ1-2; the match to TRBD1 covers 7 bases. Germline-derived CDR1 and CDR2 are ENHRY and SYGVKD. V lost 7 bases, J lost 2 bases, and 7 bases stayed unmatched. CDR3 length equals 14 residues. The DNA of the CDR3 is TGTGCCATCATGGGGACAGATTCCAACTATGGCTACACCTTC. Residues: CAIMGTDSNYGYTF.

By proportion, this clonotype is large. This chain uses TRBV30 with TRBJ2-1, with TRBD1 as a possible D gene (6 bases). Germline V gene data show CDR1 as GTSNPN and CDR2 as SVGIG (reference sequence). Trimming shortened V by 2 bases and J by 2 bases, and 13 bases separated the two germline ends. This CDR3 has 15 amino acids. CDR3 DNA: TGTGCCTGGAGTCGGGACACCAGCGCCTACAATGAGCAGTTCTTC. This gives the protein CAWSRDTSAYNEQFF.

This clonotype was seen a few times. CDR3 loop: CATSDPIAGPRGDTQYF. In DNA, the CDR3 is TGTGCCACCAGTGATCCTATAGCGGGACCTCGAGGAGATACGCAGTATTTT. The chain links TRBV24-1 to TRBJ2-3, with 8 bases matching TRBD2. Germline CDR1 KGHDR, CDR2 SFDVKD. This CDR3 is 17 amino acids long. Trimming removed 3 bases from V and 5 bases from J; junction bases left unmatched: 12.

The chain joins TRBV5-1 to TRBJ2-5; TRBD2 aligns across 7 bases. CDR1 is SGHRS and CDR2 is YFSETQ in the germline V gene. The junction had 6 bases not matched to a gene; V was cut back by 3 bases and J by 4 bases. The CDR3 sequence is 14 residues long. Here the CDR3 reads CASSWGTTLETQYF. CDR3 DNA: TGCGCCAGCAGCTGGGGGACTACTCTAGAGACCCAGTACTTC.

V and J are TRBV6-5 and TRBJ1-6; D ambiguous. V was cut by 0 bases and J by 0 bases, with 9 bases left in between. The CDR3 has 17 amino acids. Germline loops: CDR1 MNHEY, CDR2 SVGAGI. CDR3 in DNA: TGTGCCAGCAGTTACTCGGCACCGAGCTCCTATAATTCACCCCTCCACTTT. Translation gives CASSYSAPSSYNSPLHF.

This chain joins TRBV20-1 and TRBJ2-7; D gene uncertain. The ends were cut back, 4 bases at V and 6 bases at J, with 10 bases in the middle. The CDR3 contains 11 residues. In germline, CDR1 is DFQATT, CDR2 SNEGSKA (reference sequence). The CDR3 spells CSANIYVEQYF. The CDR3 bases are TGCAGTGCTAATATCTACGTCGAGCAGTACTTC.

The rearrangement uses TRBV5-1 and TRBJ2-1; TRBD2 aligns across 8 bases. CDR1 and CDR2 from the germline V gene are SGHRS and YFSETQ. Trimming at V came to 3 bases and at J to 3 bases, leaving 2 bases not matched to a gene. The CDR3 sequence is 14 residues long. The CDR3 DNA sequence: TGCGCCAGCAGCTCCAGCGGGGGCTACAATGAGCAGTTCTTC. It translates to CASSSSGGYNEQFF.

This clonotype was counted a few times. This rearrangement joins TRBV11-1 to TRBJ2-5; maybe TRBD1 (5 bases). The germline V gene has CDR1 SGHAT and CDR2 FQDESV (reference sequence). The CDR3 has 14 amino acids. The V end lost 5 bases, the J end lost 2 bases, and 12 bases lay between the germline ends. CDR3 bases: TGTGCCAGCAGCCCAGCGCAGGGACAAGAGACCCAGTACTTC. It is translated as CASSPAQGQETQYF.

This clonotype was counted between two and nine times. This chain links TRBV7-3 with TRBJ2-5, with 8 bases lining up with TRBD2. The CDR3 spans 15 residues. Trimming cost V 5 bases and J 5 bases; bases outside gene matches: 10. Germline loops: CDR1 SGHTA, CDR2 FQGTGA. CDR3 coding DNA: TGTGCCAGCAGCCCCTTAGCGGGATATAGGGAGACCCAGTACTTC. Encoded protein: CASSPLAGYRETQYF.

The rearrangement uses TRBV27 and TRBJ2-1; D is unresolved. V lost 3 bases and J lost 0, with 3 bases in between. CDR3 size: 13 residues. Germline values: CDR1 MNHEY, CDR2 SMNVEV (reference sequence). The CDR3 DNA reads TGTGCCAGCAGTTTCCTCTCCTACAATGAGCAGTTCTTC. This codes for CASSFLSYNEQFF.

The chain carries TRBV19 and TRBJ1-2; TRBD1 might be the D (5 bases). The CDR3 covers 13 residues. The germline CDR1 and CDR2 sequences are LNHDA and SQIVND (reference sequence). V lost 5 bases and J 8 bases, leaving 15 bases between the germline ends. CDR3 sequence reads: CASSPNQGYGYTF. The CDR3 bases are TGTGCCAGTAGTCCCAATCAGGGTTACGGCTACACCTTC.

In its sample, this clonotype is large (0.1 to 1%). CDR3 protein: CASSPRRGGDYEQYF. The DNA of the CDR3 is TGTGCCAGCAGTCCCAGGAGGGGAGGCGATTACGAGCAGTACTTC. J is TRBJ2-7 and V is TRBV27, with TRBD2 as a possible D gene (6 bases). Between the trimmed V and J ends, which lost 5 bases and 4 bases, there was a span of 18 bases. Germline CDR1 MNHEY, CDR2 SMNVEV (reference sequence). This CDR3 is 15 amino acids long.

This clonotype was detected a few times. The chain has TRBV6-5 and TRBJ1-2, with D possibly matching TRBD1 (5 bases). From germline, CDR1 is MNHEY and CDR2 SVGAGI. This CDR3 comprises 14 residues. V was clipped by 3 bases and J by 7 bases, with 15 bases between them. The CDR3 reads CASSYAGKTFGYTF. CDR3 coding DNA: TGTGCCAGCAGTTATGCAGGGAAAACGTTTGGCTACACCTTC.

This chain joins TRBV7-9 and TRBJ2-7; D perhaps matches TRBD2 (5 bases). Germline CDR1 reads SEHNR; CDR2 reads FQNEAQ (reference sequence). This CDR3 has 14 amino acids. V was pared by 1 base and J by 1 base, with 8 bases between. The CDR3 DNA reads as TGTGCCAGCAGCTTAGTTGGGAGATCCTACGAGCAGTACTTC. This translates into CASSLVGRSYEQYF.

This clonotype was observed a single time. V usage is TRBV30 and J usage is TRBJ2-1, with TRBD2 as a possible D gene (6 bases). The V end lost 0 bases, the J end lost 10 bases, and 10 bases lay between the germline ends. CDR1 and CDR2 from the germline V gene are GTSNPN and SVGIG (reference sequence). The CDR3 has 12 amino acids. CDR3 residues: CAWSVPGAEQFF. The CDR3 DNA follows: TGTGCCTGGAGTGTCCCGGGAGCAGAGCAGTTCTTC.

This chain joins TRBV20-1 and TRBJ1-1, with D unclear. This CDR3 comprises 11 residues. Germline V lookup: CDR1 DFQATT, CDR2 SNEGSKA (reference sequence). V lost 3 bases and J 4 bases, leaving 6 bases between the germline ends. The CDR3 is CSARGSTEAFF. The DNA for the CDR3 is TGCAGTGCTAGGGGCAGCACTGAAGCTTTCTTT.

The chain recombines TRBV28 with TRBJ2-1, with D uncertain. Germline V gene sequence: CDR1 MDHEN, CDR2 SYDVKM. The CDR3 runs to 14 residues. Between the trimmed V and J ends, which lost 1 base and 0 bases, there was a span of 4 bases. CDR3 amino acids: CASSLSGSYNEQFF. As DNA, the CDR3 is TGTGCCAGCAGTTTATCTGGCTCCTACAATGAGCAGTTCTTC.

The genes are TRBV11-2 and TRBJ2-1; 9 nucleotides line up with TRBD1. The CDR3 covers 15 residues. Germline V gene data show CDR1 as SGHAT and CDR2 as FQNNGV. Germline trimming cut 1 base from V and 2 bases from J; bases unmatched to any gene: 0. CDR3 DNA sequence: TGTGCCAGCAGCTTAGGGACAGGGGCCTACAATGAGCAGTTCTTC. Protein product: CASSLGTGAYNEQFF.

V and J are TRBV6-5 and TRBJ1-2; weak D call: TRBD1 (5 bases). Per germline, CDR1 MNHEY and CDR2 SVGAGI. Trimming shortened V by 2 bases and J by 6 bases, and 7 bases separated the two germline ends. The CDR3 spans 12 residues. The DNA for the CDR3 is TGTGCCAGCAGTTACATAGGGGATGGCTACACCTTC. It codes for CASSYIGDGYTF.

The count of this clonotype is one. This rearrangement joins TRBV7-2 to TRBJ2-1, with D tentatively TRBD1 or TRBD2 (6 bases each). Trimming cost V 4 bases and J 6 bases, with 13 bases left between them. Germline V gives CDR1 SGHTA, CDR2 FQGNSA. CDR3 length: 14 residues. CDR3 nucleotide sequence: TGTGCCAGCAGCTCCACGGGGGCGTTCAATGAGCAGTTCTTC. Its protein product is CASSSTGAFNEQFF.

The V gene is TRBV11-3, the J gene TRBJ2-7; D unresolved. Germline V gene data show CDR1 as SGHNT and CDR2 as YENEEA. This CDR3 contains 13 residues. V lost 3 bases, J lost 2 bases, and 8 bases lay in between. The CDR3 sequence is CASSFWRTYEQYF. The CDR3 DNA reads as TGTGCCAGCAGCTTCTGGCGGACCTACGAGCAGTACTTC.

Only a few counts were recorded for this clonotype. The CDR3 nucleotides are TGCAGTGCTAGTGCTAGAGATACGCAGTATTTT. Translation: CSASARDTQYF. The gene calls are TRBV20-1 and TRBJ2-3; D remains ambiguous. The CDR3 spans 11 residues. Germline V CDR1 and CDR2: DFQATT, SNEGSKA (reference sequence). V lost 3 bases to trimming and J lost 5 bases, with 6 bases between them.